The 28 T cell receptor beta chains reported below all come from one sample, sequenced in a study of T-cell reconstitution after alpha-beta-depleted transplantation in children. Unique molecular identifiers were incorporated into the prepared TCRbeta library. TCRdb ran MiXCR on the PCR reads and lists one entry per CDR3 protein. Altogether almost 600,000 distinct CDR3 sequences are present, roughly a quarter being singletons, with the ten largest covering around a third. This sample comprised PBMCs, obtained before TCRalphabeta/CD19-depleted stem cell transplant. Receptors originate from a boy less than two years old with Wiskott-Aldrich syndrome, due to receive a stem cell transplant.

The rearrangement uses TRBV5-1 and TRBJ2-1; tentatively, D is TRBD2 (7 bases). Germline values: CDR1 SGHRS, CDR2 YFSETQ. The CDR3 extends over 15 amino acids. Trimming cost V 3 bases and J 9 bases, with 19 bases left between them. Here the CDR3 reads CASSWGGGPGLEQFF. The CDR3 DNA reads TGCGCCAGCAGCTGGGGCGGGGGCCCCGGACTTGAGCAGTTCTTC.

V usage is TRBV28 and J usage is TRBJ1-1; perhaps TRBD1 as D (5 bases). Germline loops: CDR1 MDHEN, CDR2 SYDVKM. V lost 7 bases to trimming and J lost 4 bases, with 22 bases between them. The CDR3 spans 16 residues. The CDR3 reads CASKPDGTPRVTEAFF. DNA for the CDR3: TGTGCCAGCAAACCAGACGGGACCCCCCGGGTCACTGAAGCTTTCTTT.

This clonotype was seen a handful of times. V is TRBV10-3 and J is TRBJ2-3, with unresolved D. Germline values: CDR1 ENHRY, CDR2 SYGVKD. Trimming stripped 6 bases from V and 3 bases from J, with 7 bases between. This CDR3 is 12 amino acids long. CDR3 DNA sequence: TGTGCCATCAGCCGAAATACAGATACGCAGTATTTT. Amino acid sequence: CAISRNTDTQYF.

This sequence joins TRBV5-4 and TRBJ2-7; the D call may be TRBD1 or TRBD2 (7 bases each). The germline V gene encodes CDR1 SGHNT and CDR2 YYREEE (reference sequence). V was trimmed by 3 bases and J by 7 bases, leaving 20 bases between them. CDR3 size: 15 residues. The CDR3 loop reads CASSSGGLSLGEQYF. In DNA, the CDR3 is TGTGCCAGCAGCTCAGGGGGACTATCCTTGGGGGAGCAGTACTTC.

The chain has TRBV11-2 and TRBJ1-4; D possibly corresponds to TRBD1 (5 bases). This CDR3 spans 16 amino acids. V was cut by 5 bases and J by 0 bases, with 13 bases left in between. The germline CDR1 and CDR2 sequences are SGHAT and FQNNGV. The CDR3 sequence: CASSPLGGTTNEKLFF. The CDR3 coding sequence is TGTGCCAGCAGCCCACTCGGGGGGACAACTAATGAAAAACTGTTTTTT.

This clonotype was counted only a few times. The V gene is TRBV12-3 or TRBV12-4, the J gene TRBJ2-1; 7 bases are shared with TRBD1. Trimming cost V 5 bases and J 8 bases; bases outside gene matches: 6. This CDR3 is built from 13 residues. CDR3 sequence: CASSINRGHEQFF. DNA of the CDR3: TGTGCCAGCAGTATTAACAGGGGCCATGAGCAGTTCTTC.

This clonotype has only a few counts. CDR3 bases: TGTGCCAGCAGCTTCGGGACAGGGCGAAAGGCTTTCTTT. This sequence encodes CASSFGTGRKAFF. The chain couples TRBV5-8 to TRBJ1-1; 9 bases are a match to TRBD1. The junction had 7 bases not matched to a gene; V was cut back by 2 bases and J by 11 bases. This CDR3 comprises 13 residues. Germline CDR1 SGHTS, CDR2 YDEGEE. Complete variable domain (other parts from reference TRBV5-8 and TRBJ1-1): EAGVTQSPTHLIKTRGQQATLRCSPISGHTSVYWYQQALGLGLQFLLWYDEGEERNRGNFPPRFSGRQFPNYSSELNVNALELEDSALYLCASSFGTGRKAFFGQGTRLTVV.

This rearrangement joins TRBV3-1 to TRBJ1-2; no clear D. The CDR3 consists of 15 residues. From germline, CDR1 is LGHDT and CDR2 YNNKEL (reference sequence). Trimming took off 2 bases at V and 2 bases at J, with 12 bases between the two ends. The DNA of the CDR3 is TGTGCCAGCAGCCAACTCGGGAGGCACAACTATGGCTACACCTTC. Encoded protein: CASSQLGRHNYGYTF.

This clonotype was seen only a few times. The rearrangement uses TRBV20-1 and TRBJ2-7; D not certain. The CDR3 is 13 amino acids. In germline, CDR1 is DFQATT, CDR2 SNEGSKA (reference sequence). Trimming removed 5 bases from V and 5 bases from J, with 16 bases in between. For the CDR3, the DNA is TGCAGTGCTTCTCGGGTACGGCTCCACGAGCAGTACTTC. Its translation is CSASRVRLHEQYF.

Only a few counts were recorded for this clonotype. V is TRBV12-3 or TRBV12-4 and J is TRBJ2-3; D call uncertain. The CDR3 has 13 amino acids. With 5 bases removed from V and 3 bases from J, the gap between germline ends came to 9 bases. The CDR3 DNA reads TGTGCCAGCAGTGGCTCCGGGACAGATACGCAGTATTTT. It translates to CASSGSGTDTQYF.

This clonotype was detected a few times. The CDR3 DNA follows: TGTGCCAGCAGCCAAGATTGGACGATCGGATCACCCCTCCACTTT. It codes for CASSQDWTIGSPLHF. The rearrangement joins TRBV3-1 to TRBJ1-6; D is uncertain. V dropped 0 bases and J dropped 10 bases, with 13 bases sitting between them. Germline V gene data show CDR1 as LGHDT and CDR2 as YNNKEL (reference sequence). CDR3 length: 15 residues.

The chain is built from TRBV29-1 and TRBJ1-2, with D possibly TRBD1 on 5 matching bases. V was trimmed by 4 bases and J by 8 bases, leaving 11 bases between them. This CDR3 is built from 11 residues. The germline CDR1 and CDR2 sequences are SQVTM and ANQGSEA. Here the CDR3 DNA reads TGCAGCGTTGGAGACAGTTGGGGCTACACCTTC. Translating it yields CSVGDSWGYTF.

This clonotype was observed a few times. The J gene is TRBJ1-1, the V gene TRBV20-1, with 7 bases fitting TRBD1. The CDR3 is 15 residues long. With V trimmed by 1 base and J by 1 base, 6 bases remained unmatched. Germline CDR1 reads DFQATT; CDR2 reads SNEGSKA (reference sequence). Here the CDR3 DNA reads TGCAGTGCTAGAGGACAGGGCGGCAGGAACACTGAAGCTTTCTTT. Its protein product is CSARGQGGRNTEAFF.

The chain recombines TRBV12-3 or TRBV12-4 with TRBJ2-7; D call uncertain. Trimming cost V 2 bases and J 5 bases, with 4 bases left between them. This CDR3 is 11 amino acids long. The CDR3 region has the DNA TGTGCCAGCAGTTTATTCGACGAGCAGTACTTC. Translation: CASSLFDEQYF.

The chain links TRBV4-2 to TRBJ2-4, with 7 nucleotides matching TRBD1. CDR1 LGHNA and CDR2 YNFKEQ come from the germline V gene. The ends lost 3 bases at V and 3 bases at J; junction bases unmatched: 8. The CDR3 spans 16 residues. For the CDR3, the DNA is TGTGCCAGCAGCCACGATACAACAGGGGTCAAAAACATTCAGTACTTC. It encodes CASSHDTTGVKNIQYF.

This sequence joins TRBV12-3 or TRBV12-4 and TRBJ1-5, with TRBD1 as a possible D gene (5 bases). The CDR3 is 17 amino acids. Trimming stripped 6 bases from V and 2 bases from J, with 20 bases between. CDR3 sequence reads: CASSHRAVGGGNQPQHF. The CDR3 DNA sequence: TGTGCCAGCAGCCATAGAGCGGTCGGGGGGGGCAATCAGCCCCAGCATTTT.

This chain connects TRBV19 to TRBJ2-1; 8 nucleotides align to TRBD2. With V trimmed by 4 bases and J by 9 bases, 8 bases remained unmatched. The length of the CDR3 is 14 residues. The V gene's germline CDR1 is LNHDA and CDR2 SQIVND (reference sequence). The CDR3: CASSTREGSGEQFF. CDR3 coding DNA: TGTGCCAGTAGTACCCGGGAGGGCTCCGGTGAGCAGTTCTTC.

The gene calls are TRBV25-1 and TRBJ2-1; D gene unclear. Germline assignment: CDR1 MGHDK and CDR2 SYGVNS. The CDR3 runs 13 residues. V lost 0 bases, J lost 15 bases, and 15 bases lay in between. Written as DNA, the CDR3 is TGTGCCAGCAGTGAATATACTGTGAGACCGATGTTCTTC. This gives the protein CASSEYTVRPMFF. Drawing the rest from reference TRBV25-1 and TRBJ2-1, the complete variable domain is EADIYQTPRYLVIGTGKKITLECSQTMGHDKMYWYQQDPGMELHLIHYSYGVNSTEKGDLSSESTVSRIRTEHFPLTLESARPSHTSQYLCASSEYTVRPMFFGPGTRLTVL.

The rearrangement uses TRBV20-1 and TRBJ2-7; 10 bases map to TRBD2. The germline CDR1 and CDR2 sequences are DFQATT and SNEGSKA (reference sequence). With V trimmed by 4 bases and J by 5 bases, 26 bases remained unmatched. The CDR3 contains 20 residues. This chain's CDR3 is CSANPGWLAGVAGRRDEQYF. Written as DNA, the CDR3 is TGCAGTGCTAACCCCGGGTGGCTAGCGGGAGTAGCGGGTAGGAGGGACGAGCAGTACTTC.

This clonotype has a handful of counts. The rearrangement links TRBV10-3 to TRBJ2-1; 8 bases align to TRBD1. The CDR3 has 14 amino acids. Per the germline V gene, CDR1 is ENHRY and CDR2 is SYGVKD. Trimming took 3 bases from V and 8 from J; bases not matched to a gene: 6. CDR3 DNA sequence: TGTGCCATCAGTGACGTTCGCAGGGGGCATGAGCAGTTCTTC. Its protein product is CAISDVRRGHEQFF.

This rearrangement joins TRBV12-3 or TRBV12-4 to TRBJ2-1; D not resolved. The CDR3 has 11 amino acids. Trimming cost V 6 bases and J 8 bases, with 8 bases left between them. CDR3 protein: CASSESYEQFF. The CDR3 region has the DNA TGTGCCAGCAGCGAAAGCTATGAGCAGTTCTTC.

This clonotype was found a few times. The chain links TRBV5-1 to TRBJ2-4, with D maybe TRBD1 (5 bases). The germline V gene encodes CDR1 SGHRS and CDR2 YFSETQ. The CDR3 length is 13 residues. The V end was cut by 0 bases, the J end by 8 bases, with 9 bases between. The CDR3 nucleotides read TGCGCCAGCAGCTTGGAGGGGCAGGACATTCAGTACTTC. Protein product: CASSLEGQDIQYF.

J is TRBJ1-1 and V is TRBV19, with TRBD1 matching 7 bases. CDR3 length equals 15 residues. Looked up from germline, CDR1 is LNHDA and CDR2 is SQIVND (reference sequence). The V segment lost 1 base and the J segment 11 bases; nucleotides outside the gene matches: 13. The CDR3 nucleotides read TGTGCCAGTAGTATAGCCCTTTGGACAGGCGGCTTTGCTTTCTTT. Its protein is CASSIALWTGGFAFF.

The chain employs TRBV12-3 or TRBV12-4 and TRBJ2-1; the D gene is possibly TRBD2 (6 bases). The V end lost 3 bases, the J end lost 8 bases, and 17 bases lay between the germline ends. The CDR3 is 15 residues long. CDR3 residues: CASSFRRDLTHEQFF. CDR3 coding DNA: TGTGCCAGCAGTTTCCGGAGGGACTTAACCCATGAGCAGTTCTTC.

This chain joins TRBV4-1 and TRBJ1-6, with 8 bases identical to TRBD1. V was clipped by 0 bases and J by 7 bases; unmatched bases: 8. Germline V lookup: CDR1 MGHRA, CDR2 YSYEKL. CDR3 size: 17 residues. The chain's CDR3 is CASSQEPGDRRNSPLHF. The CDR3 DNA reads TGCGCCAGCAGCCAAGAACCAGGGGACAGGAGGAATTCACCCCTCCACTTT.

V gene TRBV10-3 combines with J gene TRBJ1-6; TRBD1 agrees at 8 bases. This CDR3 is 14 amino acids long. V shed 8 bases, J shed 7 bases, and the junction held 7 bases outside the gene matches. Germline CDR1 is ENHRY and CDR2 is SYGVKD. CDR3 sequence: CAIQPTGVNSPLHF. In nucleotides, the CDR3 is TGTGCCATCCAACCGACAGGGGTGAATTCACCCCTCCACTTT.

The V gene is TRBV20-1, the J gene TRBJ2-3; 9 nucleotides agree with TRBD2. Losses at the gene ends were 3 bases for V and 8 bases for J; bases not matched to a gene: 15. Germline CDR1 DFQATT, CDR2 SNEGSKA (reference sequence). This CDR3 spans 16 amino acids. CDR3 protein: CSARQGLARLLSTQYF. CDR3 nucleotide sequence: TGCAGTGCTAGGCAAGGACTAGCGAGACTTCTGAGTACGCAGTATTTT.

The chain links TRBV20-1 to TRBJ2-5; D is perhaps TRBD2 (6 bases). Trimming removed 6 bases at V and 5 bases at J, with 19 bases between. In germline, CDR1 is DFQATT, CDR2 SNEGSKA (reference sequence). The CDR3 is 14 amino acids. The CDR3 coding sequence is TGCAGTGCCAACAACCGACTAGTAATTGAGACCCAGTACTTC. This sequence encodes CSANNRLVIETQYF.